This T cell receptor beta chain came from a study of T cell repertoires in cytomegalovirus infection. Study outcomes and limitations: Cumulative public TCR beta family frequency identified carriers of CMV plus the relevant HLA. Ex vivo, HLA-C-restricted CMV-specific TCR beta clonotypes prevailed over the rest of the response.

TCRdb independently ran MiXCR on the reads; one entry per CDR3 protein. The table has under 150,000 distinct CDR3 sequences, approximately 9.2% seen once. The CDR3 loop spans 11 amino acids. The V end was cut by 4 bases, the J end by 9 bases, with 8 bases between. The V gene's germline CDR1 is SGHRS and CDR2 YFSETQ. In regard to this clonotype: Antigen unknown.

This clonotype originated in a human donor in good health (CMV status not recorded). Some clones in this sample may be carry-over from other donors' samples. What was sequenced was PBMCs. The chain employs TRBV5-1 and TRBJ2-1, with D uncertain. The CDR3 loop is CASSADLEQFF. DNA of the CDR3: TGCGCCAGCAGCGCGGACCTTGAGCAGTTCTTC.